Below are 2 T cell receptor beta chains sequenced from a single sample in a study of OX40 agonist ivuxolimab in advanced cancers. Repertoires were generated with immunoSEQ multiplex PCR, while TCRdb's copy carries only in-frame clones and drops some. The sample holds tens of thousands of clones, 91% seen once. The sample here was CD4+ or CD8+ T cells sorted from blood, taken in a trial of the OX40 agonist ivuxolimab. All receptors come from an adult with an advanced solid tumor such as melanoma, head and neck, liver or kidney cancer.

This clone has only a few counts. The chain carries TRBV5-1 and TRBJ2-3, with 7 bases fitting TRBD2. The V gene end was trimmed by 0 bases and the J gene end by 4 bases; junction bases not matched to a gene: 20. This CDR3 has 20 amino acids. CDR1 and CDR2 (germline): SGHRS, YFSETQ. This CDR3 is CASSLEGRAGAYHPPDTQYF. CDR3 coding DNA: TGCGCCAGCAGCTTGGAGGGAAGGGCGGGAGCCTACCACCCCCCAGATACGCAGTATTTT.

V gene TRBV5-1 combines with J gene TRBJ2-7; TRBD2 agrees at 7 bases. Trimming cost V 4 bases and J 0 bases; bases outside gene matches: 7. The CDR3 has 15 amino acids. CDR1 and CDR2 (germline): SGHRS, YFSETQ. The CDR3 protein is CASSLEAGSSYEQYF. CDR3 nucleotide sequence: TGCGCCAGCAGCCTAGAAGCGGGGAGCTCCTACGAGCAGTACTTC.